The clone carrying this TCR beta chain was counted many times. The antigen remains undetermined. The library attached unique molecular identifiers to individual cDNA molecules. Methods used by the authors: Counting gave a median of 95,638 TCRs per sample, with values ranging from roughly 20,000 to 700,000. Using its own MiXCR run on the RACE reads, TCRdb lists one record per CDR3 protein. The V and J calls reflect TCRdb's pipeline rather than the authors' work. The sample has around 35,000 distinct CDR3 sequences; about 5.5% are singletons. This sample is part of a study of human T cells and chemical hapten exposure. The CDR3 spans 12 residues. CDR1 KGHSH and CDR2 LQKENI come from the germline V gene. Trimming left V 8 bases short and J 0 bases short, with 7 bases between. Study-wide results and caveats: No shift was seen in TCRs above 1 in 1000 frequency with DPC sensitization.

Stated time point: healthy volunteer bleed at 6 weeks. Total RNA was isolated from whole blood that had not been fractionated. The TCR was taken from a human donor in good health. Some clones in this sample may be carry-over from other donors' samples. The chain is built from TRBV18 and TRBJ1-2; D unresolved. Sequenced: whole blood. This CDR3 reads CASGRANYGYTF. The DNA of the CDR3 is TGTGCCAGCGGGCGTGCTAACTATGGCTACACCTTC.